A single sample gave rise to the 11 T cell receptor beta chains below, sequenced in a study of identical twins. TCRdb analysed the 5' RACE reads with MiXCR anew, one entry per CDR3 protein. The profile shows around 530,000 distinct CDR3 sequences, about 16% of them singletons. The sample also formed part of further work on yellow fever vaccine responses in identical twins.

Sequenced input: CD4+ T cells sorted from blood. These TCRs come from a woman between 18 and 29 years old in good health.

The chain carries TRBV29-1 and TRBJ2-1, with TRBD2 identical over 16 bases. V dropped 4 bases and J dropped 8; count of bases not matched to a gene: 11. The CDR3 length is 17 residues. Per the germline V gene, CDR1 is SQVTM and CDR2 is ANQGSEA. This CDR3 reads CSVVSEGTSGRAYEQFF. The CDR3 DNA sequence: TGCAGCGTTGTGTCGGAGGGGACTAGCGGGAGGGCATATGAGCAGTTCTTC.

J is TRBJ2-3 and V is TRBV27, with D maybe TRBD2 (7 bases). This CDR3 is built from 16 residues. Germline CDR1 is MNHEY and CDR2 is SMNVEV (reference sequence). V lost 1 base, J lost 3 bases, and 14 bases lay in between. The CDR3: CASSLWGREMTDTQYF. CDR3 nucleotide sequence: TGTGCCAGCAGTTTATGGGGGCGGGAGATGACAGATACGCAGTATTTT.

The chain has TRBV19 and TRBJ1-6; TRBD1 matches at 11 bases. Unmatched junction bases numbered 6, after V lost 4 bases and J lost 4 bases. The CDR3 runs 17 residues. Germline CDR1 is LNHDA and CDR2 is SQIVND (reference sequence). The CDR3 coding sequence is TGTGCCAGTAGTAGCCGGGACAGGGGGAATTATAATTCACCCCTCCACTTT. This codes for CASSSRDRGNYNSPLHF.

This clonotype was counted a few times. This chain uses TRBV5-1 with TRBJ1-2; possible D gene TRBD1, 5 bases. The CDR3 runs to 13 residues. Trimming removed 4 bases at V and 5 bases at J, with 12 bases between. The V gene's germline CDR1 is SGHRS and CDR2 YFSETQ. This CDR3 is CASSPGTQYGYTF. The CDR3 coding sequence is TGCGCCAGCAGCCCCGGGACTCAGTATGGCTACACCTTC.

V usage is TRBV20-1 and J usage is TRBJ1-5; D unresolved. Germline V gene sequence: CDR1 DFQATT, CDR2 SNEGSKA (reference sequence). The ends were cut back, 1 base at V and 2 bases at J, with 18 bases in the middle. The CDR3 loop spans 17 amino acids. Written as DNA, the CDR3 is TGCAGTGCTAGAGTAGGTTGGGAGACCGGAGGCAATCAGCCCCAGCATTTT. Translating gives CSARVGWETGGNQPQHF.

This clonotype was recorded a few times. The chain has TRBV20-1 and TRBJ2-7; no firm D call. The CDR3 is 11 residues long. V lost 6 bases, J lost 3 bases, and 9 bases lay in between. Germline V CDR1 and CDR2: DFQATT, SNEGSKA (reference sequence). The CDR3 here is CSASDRYEQYF. The CDR3 nucleotides are TGCAGTGCCTCGGACCGCTACGAGCAGTACTTC.

This clonotype showed up just a few times. The chain carries TRBV20-1 and TRBJ1-2; D is unresolved. The CDR3 contains 14 residues. CDR1 and CDR2 from the germline V gene are DFQATT and SNEGSKA (reference sequence). The germline V and J ends were trimmed by 1 base and 3 bases, with 12 bases remaining between them. The CDR3 here is CSARVWGSDYGYTF. The CDR3 coding sequence is TGCAGTGCTAGAGTTTGGGGATCGGACTATGGCTACACCTTC.

The chain uses TRBV7-8 and TRBJ2-1; D gene ambiguous. The CDR3 length is 15 residues. Germline V lookup: CDR1 SGHVS, CDR2 FQNEAQ. Trimming took 8 bases from V and 0 from J, leaving 14 bases between them. The CDR3 DNA sequence: TGTGCCAGCTGGGTTTCCCGGGCCTCCTACAATGAGCAGTTCTTC. Its protein is CASWVSRASYNEQFF.

The V call is TRBV19, the J call TRBJ2-2; D is undetermined. The germline V gene encodes CDR1 LNHDA and CDR2 SQIVND (reference sequence). The germline V and J ends were trimmed by 5 bases and 8 bases, with 12 bases remaining between them. The CDR3 spans 13 residues. The CDR3 coding sequence is TGTGCCAGTAGTCCCTTGGCAGGAGGGGAGCTGTTTTTT. Protein: CASSPLAGGELFF.

This clonotype turned up a few times. One junction end disagrees with the germline gene, perhaps due to a read error. J is TRBJ1-1 and V is TRBV20-1; the D is unclear. The CDR3 covers 12 residues. Per germline, CDR1 DFQATT and CDR2 SNEGSKA (reference sequence). The DNA of the CDR3 is TGCAGTGCTGGAGACCGTTGGACTGAAGCTTTCTTT. This codes for CSAGDRWTEAFF.

V gene TRBV18 combines with J gene TRBJ2-7; 7 bases match TRBD1. V was clipped by 2 bases and J by 0 bases; unmatched bases: 7. CDR3 size: 16 residues. The V gene's germline CDR1 is KGHSH and CDR2 LQKENI. The CDR3 DNA reads TGTGCCAGCTCACCATTGCCGGGACAGAGCTCCTACGAGCAGTACTTC. It codes for CASSPLPGQSSYEQYF.